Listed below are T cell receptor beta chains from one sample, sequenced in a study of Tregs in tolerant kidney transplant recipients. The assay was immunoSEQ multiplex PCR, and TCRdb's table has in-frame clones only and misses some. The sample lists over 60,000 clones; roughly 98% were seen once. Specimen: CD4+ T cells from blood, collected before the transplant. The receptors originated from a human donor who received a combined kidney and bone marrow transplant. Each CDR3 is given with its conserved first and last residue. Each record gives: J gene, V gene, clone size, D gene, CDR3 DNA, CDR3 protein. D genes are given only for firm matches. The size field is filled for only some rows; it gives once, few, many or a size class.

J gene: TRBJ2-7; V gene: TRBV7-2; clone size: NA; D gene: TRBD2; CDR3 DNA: TGTGCCAGCAGCTTAGACCCTACTAGCGGATCGGTCTCCGAGCAGTACTTC; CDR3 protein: CASSLDPTSGSVSEQYF
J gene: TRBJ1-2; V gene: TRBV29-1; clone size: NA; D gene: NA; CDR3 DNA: TGCAGCGTTTACAGGGTCGACTATGGCTACACCTTC; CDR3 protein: CSVYRVDYGYTF
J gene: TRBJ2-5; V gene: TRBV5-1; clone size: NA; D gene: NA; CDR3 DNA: TGCGCCAGCAGCTTGGACCCCCACCCCGCGGGGTCTAGGGAGACCCAGTACTTC; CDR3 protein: CASSLDPHPAGSRETQYF
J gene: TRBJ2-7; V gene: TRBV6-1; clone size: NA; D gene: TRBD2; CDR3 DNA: TGTGCCAGCAGTGAAGTAGCGGGGTTAGTCTCCTACGAGCAGTACTTC; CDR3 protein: CASSEVAGLVSYEQYF
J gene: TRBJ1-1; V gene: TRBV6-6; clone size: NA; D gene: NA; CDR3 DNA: TGTGCCAGCAGTTACTCAGCAGGGGACACTGAAGCTTTCTTT; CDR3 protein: CASSYSAGDTEAFF
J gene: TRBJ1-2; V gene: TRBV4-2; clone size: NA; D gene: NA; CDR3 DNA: TGTGCCAGCAGCCCTAGATACCCCACGCGGGCATCTGACTATGGCTACACCTTC; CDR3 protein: CASSPRYPTRASDYGYTF
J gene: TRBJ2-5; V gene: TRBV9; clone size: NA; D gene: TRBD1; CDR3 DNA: TGTGCCAGCAGCGTAACTTCTAGGACAGGGGGGACCCAGTACTTC; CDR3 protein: CASSVTSRTGGTQYF
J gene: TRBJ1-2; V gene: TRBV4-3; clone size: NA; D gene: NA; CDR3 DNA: TGCGCCAGCAGCCAAGAAATATTTTCGGGGACAAGAAATGGCTACACCTTC; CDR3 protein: CASSQEIFSGTRNGYTF
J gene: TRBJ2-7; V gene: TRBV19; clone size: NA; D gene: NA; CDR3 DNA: TGTGCCAGTAGTATCGTCGCGAACCCCCTCTACGAGCAGTACTTC; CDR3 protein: CASSIVANPLYEQYF
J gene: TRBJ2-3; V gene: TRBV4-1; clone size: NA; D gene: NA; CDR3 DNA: TGCGCCAGCAGCCATTTTCAGGCGGATACGCAGTATTTT; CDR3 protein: CASSHFQADTQYF
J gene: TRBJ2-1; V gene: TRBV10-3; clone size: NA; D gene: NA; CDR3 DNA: TGTGCCATCAGTGAGTACAGCCCGTTCCAGGGGGGCAATGAGCAGTTCTTC; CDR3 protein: CAISEYSPFQGGNEQFF
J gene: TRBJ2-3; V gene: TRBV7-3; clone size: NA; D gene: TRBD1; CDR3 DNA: TGTGCCAGCAGCTTGGGACAGGGGAGGACAGATACGCAGTATTTT; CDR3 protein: CASSLGQGRTDTQYF
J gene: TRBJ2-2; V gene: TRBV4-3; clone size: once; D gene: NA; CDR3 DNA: TGCGCCAGCAGCCAAGATACACAGTCCGGGGAGCTGTTTTTT; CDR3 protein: CASSQDTQSGELFF
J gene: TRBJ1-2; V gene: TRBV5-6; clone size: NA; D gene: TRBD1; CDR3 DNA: TGTGCCAGCAGCCCGGGACAGGGAAGTACTAACTATGGCTACACCTTC; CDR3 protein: CASSPGQGSTNYGYTF